This TCR beta chain was observed in a study of a mutant IDH1 vaccine in newly diagnosed glioma. This CDR3 has 13 amino acids. Per the germline V gene, CDR1 is LNHDA and CDR2 is SQIVND (reference sequence). Unmatched junction bases numbered 3, after V lost 6 bases and J lost 2 bases. The time point: baseline, week 1 (first vaccination visit). Specified treatment: pre-vaccination baseline after standard-of-care therapy. Clones were read by immunoSEQ multiplex PCR, and TCRdb kept only the in-frame ones, dropping some. This sample has 50,000 or so clones, with roughly 89% found just once. This rearrangement joins TRBV19 to TRBJ1-2; 7 positions agree with TRBD1. The material sequenced was PBMCs, taken from a glioma patient treated with radiotherapy, temozolomide or both. This clonotype was sampled from a man between 35 and 55 years old with glioma. Here the CDR3 reads CASRLDRNYGYTF. For the CDR3, the DNA is TGTGCCAGTAGGCTGGACAGGAACTATGGCTACACCTTC.